This T cell receptor (beta chain) was documented in a study of cytomegalovirus exposure and HLA in healthy donors. Primers for the PCR totalled 60 Vbeta and 13 Jbeta. TCRdb's table, derived via immunoSEQ multiplex PCR, lists solely in-frame clones and lacks some. Among about 160,000 clones listed, approximately 85% were seen once. There are 15 residues in the CDR3. The germline V gene has CDR1 SEHNR and CDR2 FQNEAQ (reference sequence). The germline V and J ends were trimmed by 6 bases and 6 bases, with 20 bases remaining between them. The sequencing input was PBMCs. The chain links TRBV7-9 to TRBJ2-5; maybe TRBD1 (5 bases). This TCR was recovered from a girl aged 2 to 10 in good health and CMV-seropositive. The CDR3 DNA is TGTGCCAGCAGTCCCCAGGGCGCTACTCTCAAGACCCAGTACTTC. Encoded protein: CASSPQGATLKTQYF. Drawing the rest from reference TRBV7-9 and TRBJ2-5, the complete variable domain is DTGVSQNPRHKITKRGQNVTFRCDPISEHNRLYWYRQTLGQGPEFLTYFQNEAQLEKSRLLSDRFSAERPKGSFSTLEIQRTEQGDSAMYLCASSPQGATLKTQYFGPGTRLLVL.